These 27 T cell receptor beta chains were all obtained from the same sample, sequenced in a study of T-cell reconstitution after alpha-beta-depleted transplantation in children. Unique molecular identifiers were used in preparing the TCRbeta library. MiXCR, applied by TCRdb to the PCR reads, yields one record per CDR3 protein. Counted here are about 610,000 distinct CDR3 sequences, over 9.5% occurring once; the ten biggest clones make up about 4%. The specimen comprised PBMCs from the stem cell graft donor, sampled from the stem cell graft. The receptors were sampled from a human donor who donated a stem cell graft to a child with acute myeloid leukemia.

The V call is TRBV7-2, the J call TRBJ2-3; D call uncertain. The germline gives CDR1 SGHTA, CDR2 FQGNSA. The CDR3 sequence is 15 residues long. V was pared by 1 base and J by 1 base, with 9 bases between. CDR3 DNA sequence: TGTGCCAGCAGCTTAGATGGGTGGGGCACAGATACGCAGTATTTT. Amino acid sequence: CASSLDGWGTDTQYF.

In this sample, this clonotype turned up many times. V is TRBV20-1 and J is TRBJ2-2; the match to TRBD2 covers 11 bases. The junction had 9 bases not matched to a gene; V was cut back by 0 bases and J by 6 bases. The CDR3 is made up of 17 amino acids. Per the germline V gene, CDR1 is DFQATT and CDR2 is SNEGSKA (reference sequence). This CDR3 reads CSARDWALAGGAGELFF. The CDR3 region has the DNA TGCAGTGCTAGAGATTGGGCCTTAGCGGGAGGGGCCGGGGAGCTGTTTTTT.

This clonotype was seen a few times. The CDR3 loop is CASTNQIGPYSPLHF. The CDR3, as DNA: TGTGCCAGCACCAACCAGATAGGCCCCTATTCACCCCTCCACTTT. The J gene is TRBJ1-6, the V gene TRBV7-2; D is unclear. This CDR3 contains 15 residues. Per the germline V gene, CDR1 is SGHTA and CDR2 is FQGNSA. V dropped 7 bases and J dropped 8 bases, with 18 bases sitting between them. Looking up the rest from reference TRBV7-2 and TRBJ1-6 gives the full variable domain: GAGVSQSPSNKVTEKGKDVELRCDPISGHTALYWYRQSLGQGLEFLIYFQGNSAPDKSGLPSDRFSAERTGGSVSTLTIQRTQQEDSAVYLCASTNQIGPYSPLHFGNGTRLTVT.

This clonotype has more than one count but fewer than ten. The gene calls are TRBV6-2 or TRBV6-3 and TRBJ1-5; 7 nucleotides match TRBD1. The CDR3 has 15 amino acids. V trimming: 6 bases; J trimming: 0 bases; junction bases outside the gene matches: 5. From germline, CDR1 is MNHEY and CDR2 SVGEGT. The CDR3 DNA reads TGTGCCAGCAGACTAACAGGGGATAGCAATCAGCCCCAGCATTTT. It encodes CASRLTGDSNQPQHF.

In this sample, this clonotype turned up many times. CDR3 region: CASSTIPRGEQFF. DNA of the CDR3: TGTGCCAGCAGCACCATTCCCCGGGGTGAGCAGTTCTTC. The gene calls are TRBV7-2 and TRBJ2-1; D might be TRBD2 (5 bases). The V end lost 5 bases, the J end lost 9 bases, and 14 bases lay between the germline ends. The CDR3 runs to 13 residues. Germline CDR1 SGHTA, CDR2 FQGNSA.

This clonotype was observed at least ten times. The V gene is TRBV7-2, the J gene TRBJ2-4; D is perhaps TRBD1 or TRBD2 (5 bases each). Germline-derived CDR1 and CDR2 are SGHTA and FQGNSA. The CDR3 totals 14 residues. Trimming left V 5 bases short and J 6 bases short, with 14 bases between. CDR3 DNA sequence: TGTGCCAGCAGCAGAACCGGGACGGGAAACATTCAGTACTTC. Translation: CASSRTGTGNIQYF.

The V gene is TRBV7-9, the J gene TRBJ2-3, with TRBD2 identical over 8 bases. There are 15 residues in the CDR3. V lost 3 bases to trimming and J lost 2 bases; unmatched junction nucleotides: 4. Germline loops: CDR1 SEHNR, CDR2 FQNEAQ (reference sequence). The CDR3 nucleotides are TGTGCCAGCAGCTTGACGGGAGGGTACACAGATACGCAGTATTTT. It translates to CASSLTGGYTDTQYF.

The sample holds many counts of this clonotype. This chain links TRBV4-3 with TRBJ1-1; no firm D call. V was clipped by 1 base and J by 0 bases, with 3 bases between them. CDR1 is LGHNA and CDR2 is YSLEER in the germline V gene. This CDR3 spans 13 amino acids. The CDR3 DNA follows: TGCGCCAGCAGCCAAGCTATGAACACTGAAGCTTTCTTT. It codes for CASSQAMNTEAFF.

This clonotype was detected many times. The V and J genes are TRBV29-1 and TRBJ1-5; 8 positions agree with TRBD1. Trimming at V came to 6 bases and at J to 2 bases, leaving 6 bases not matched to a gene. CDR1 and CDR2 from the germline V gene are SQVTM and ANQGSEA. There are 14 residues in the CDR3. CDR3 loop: CSVGTGGGNQPQHF. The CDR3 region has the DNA TGCAGCGTAGGGACAGGAGGAGGCAATCAGCCCCAGCATTTT.

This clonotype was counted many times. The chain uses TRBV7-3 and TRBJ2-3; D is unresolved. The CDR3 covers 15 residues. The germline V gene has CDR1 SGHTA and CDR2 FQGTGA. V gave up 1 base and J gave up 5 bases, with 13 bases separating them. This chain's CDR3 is CASSLKDGVVDTQYF. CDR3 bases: TGTGCCAGCAGCTTAAAGGACGGTGTGGTAGATACGCAGTATTTT.

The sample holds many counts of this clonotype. The CDR3 spells CASIGGHSGANVLTF. CDR3 DNA sequence: TGTGCCAGCATCGGTGGACACTCTGGGGCCAACGTCCTGACTTTC. V usage is TRBV6-2 or TRBV6-3 and J usage is TRBJ2-6; D might be TRBD1 (5 bases). Per germline, CDR1 MNHEY and CDR2 SVGEGT. This CDR3 is 15 amino acids long. V lost 7 bases and J 0 bases, leaving 10 bases between the germline ends.

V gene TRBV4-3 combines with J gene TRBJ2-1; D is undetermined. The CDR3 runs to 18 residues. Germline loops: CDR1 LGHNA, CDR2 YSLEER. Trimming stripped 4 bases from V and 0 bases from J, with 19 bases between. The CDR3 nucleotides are TGCGCCAGCAGCCCCGCTTTGGGAAACCCCTACTCCTACAATGAGCAGTTCTTC. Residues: CASSPALGNPYSYNEQFF.

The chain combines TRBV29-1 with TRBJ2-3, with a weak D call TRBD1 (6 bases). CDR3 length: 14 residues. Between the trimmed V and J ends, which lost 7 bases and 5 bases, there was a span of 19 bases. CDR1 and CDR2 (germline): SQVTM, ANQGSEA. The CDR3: CSARPKTGQDTQYF. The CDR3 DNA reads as TGCAGCGCCCGACCGAAGACAGGCCAAGATACGCAGTATTTT.

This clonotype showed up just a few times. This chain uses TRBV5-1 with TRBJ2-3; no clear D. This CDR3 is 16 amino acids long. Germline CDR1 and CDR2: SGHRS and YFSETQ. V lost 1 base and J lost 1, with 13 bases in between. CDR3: CASSLTSKTRTDTQYF. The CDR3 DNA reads TGCGCCAGCAGCTTGACCAGCAAGACCCGCACAGATACGCAGTATTTT.

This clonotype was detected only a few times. The CDR3 reads CASSAGTSSYEQYF. As DNA, the CDR3 is TGTGCCAGCAGCGCCGGGACAAGCTCCTACGAGCAGTACTTC. V usage is TRBV27 and J usage is TRBJ2-7; the D gene is possibly TRBD1 (6 bases). Trimming shortened V by 6 bases and J by 0 bases, and 12 bases separated the two germline ends. Per germline, CDR1 MNHEY and CDR2 SMNVEV (reference sequence). The CDR3 extends over 14 amino acids.

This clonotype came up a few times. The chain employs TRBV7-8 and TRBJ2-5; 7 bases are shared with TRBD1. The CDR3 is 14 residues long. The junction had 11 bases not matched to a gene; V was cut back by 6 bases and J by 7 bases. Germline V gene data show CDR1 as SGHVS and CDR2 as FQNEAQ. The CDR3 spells CASRSTGAGGTQYF. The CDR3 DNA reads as TGTGCCAGCAGGTCCACAGGGGCCGGTGGGACCCAGTACTTC.

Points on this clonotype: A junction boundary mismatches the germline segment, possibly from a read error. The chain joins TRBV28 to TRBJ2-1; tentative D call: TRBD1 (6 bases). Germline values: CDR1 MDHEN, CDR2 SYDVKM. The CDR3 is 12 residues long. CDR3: CASCRDISPIEF. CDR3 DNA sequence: TGTGCCAGCTGCCGGGACATCTCCCCCATTGAATTC.

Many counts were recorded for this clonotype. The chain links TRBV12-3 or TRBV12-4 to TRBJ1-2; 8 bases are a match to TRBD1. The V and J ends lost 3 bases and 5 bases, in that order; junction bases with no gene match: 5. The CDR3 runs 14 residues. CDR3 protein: CASSFAGGLYGYTF. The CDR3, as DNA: TGTGCCAGCAGTTTTGCAGGGGGCTTGTATGGCTACACCTTC.

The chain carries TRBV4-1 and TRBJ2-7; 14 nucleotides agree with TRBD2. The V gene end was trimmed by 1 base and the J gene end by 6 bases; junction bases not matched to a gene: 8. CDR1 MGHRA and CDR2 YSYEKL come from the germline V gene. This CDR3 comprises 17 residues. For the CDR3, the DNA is TGCGCCAGCAGCCAAGTTTTGACTAGCGGGAGGGCGGGCGAGCAGTACTTC. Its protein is CASSQVLTSGRAGEQYF.

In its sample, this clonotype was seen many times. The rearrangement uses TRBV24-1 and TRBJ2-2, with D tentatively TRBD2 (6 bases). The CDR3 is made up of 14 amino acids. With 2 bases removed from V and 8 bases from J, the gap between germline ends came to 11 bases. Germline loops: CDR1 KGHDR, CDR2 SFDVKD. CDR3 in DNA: TGTGCCACCAGTGATTCAGGCGGAGGGGGGGAGCTGTTTTTT. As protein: CATSDSGGGGELFF.

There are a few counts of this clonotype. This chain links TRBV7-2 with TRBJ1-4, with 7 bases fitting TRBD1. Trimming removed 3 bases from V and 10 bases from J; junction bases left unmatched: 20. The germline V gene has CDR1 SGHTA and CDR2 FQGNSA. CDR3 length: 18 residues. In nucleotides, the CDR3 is TGTGCCAGCAGCTTTCTCCACCAGACAGGGACTACCAGCGGAAAACTGTTTTTT. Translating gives CASSFLHQTGTTSGKLFF. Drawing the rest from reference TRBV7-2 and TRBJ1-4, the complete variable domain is GAGVSQSPSNKVTEKGKDVELRCDPISGHTALYWYRQSLGQGLEFLIYFQGNSAPDKSGLPSDRFSAERTGGSVSTLTIQRTQQEDSAVYLCASSFLHQTGTTSGKLFFGSGTQLSVL.

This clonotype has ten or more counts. The DNA for the CDR3 is TGCGCCAGCAGCTTCTTAGGACAGGGCATTGAGCAGTACTTC. Translating gives CASSFLGQGIEQYF. This chain uses TRBV5-1 with TRBJ2-7; 8 nucleotides align to TRBD1. J lost 7 bases, V lost 2 bases, and 8 bases had no gene match. The germline V gene has CDR1 SGHRS and CDR2 YFSETQ. This CDR3 is 14 amino acids long.

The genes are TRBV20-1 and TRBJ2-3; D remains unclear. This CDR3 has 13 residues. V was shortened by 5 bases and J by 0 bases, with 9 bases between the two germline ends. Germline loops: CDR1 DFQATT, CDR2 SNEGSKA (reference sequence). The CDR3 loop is CSALSVSTDTQYF. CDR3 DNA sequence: TGCAGTGCTTTGAGCGTTAGCACAGATACGCAGTATTTT.

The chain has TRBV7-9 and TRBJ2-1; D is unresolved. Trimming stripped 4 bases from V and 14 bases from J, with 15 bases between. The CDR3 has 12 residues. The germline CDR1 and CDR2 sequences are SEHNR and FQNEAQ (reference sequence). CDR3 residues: CASSSNSPKEFF. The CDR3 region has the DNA TGTGCCAGCAGCTCAAACTCCCCCAAAGAGTTCTTC.

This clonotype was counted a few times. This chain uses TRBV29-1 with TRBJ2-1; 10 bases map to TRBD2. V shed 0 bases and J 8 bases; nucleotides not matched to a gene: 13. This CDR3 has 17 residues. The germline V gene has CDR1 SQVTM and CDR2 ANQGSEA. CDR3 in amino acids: CSVEDWSGRAGLDEQFF. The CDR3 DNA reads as TGCAGCGTTGAAGACTGGAGCGGGAGGGCCGGGTTGGATGAGCAGTTCTTC.

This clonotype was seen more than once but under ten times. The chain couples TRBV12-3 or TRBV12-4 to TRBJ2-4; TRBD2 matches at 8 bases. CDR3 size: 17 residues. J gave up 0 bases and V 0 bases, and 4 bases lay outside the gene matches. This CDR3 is CASSLATGGLAKNIQYF. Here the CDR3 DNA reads TGTGCCAGCAGTTTAGCGACGGGAGGGCTAGCCAAAAACATTCAGTACTTC.

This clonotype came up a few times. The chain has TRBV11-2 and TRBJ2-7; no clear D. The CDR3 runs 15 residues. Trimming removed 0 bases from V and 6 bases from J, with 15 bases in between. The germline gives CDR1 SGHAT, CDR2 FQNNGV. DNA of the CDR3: TGTGCCAGCAGCTTAGATTCACCTTCGACCTCCGAGCAGTACTTC. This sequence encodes CASSLDSPSTSEQYF.